This TCR beta chain was identified in a study of blood T cell repertoires in COVID-19. Overall study: From the United States, Italy and Spain came samples of acute and convalescent COVID-19. PBMCs, B-cell-depleted T cells, or T cells were the source of the cDNA or gDNA that made up the material.

Authors' data handling: The authors estimated nucleated cell counts from reference gene primer amplification. Clones were read by immunoSEQ multiplex PCR, and TCRdb kept only the in-frame ones, dropping some. V, J and clone size derive from that table, while D and trimming were established from the DNA sequence. The repertoire holds roughly 76,000 clones, with about 91% as singletons. This CDR3 is 15 amino acids long. CDR1 is MNHEY, CDR2 SVGEGT, per germline. With 6 bases clipped from V and 7 bases from J, the junction kept 11 bases outside the gene matches. This TCR derives from an older woman with active COVID-19. Sequenced: peripheral blood. The rearrangement uses TRBV6-2 or TRBV6-3 and TRBJ2-1; the match to TRBD2 covers 8 bases. The CDR3 loop is CASSAGLARRNEQFF. CDR3 bases: TGTGCCAGCAGCGCCGGACTAGCACGAAGAAATGAGCAGTTCTTC.